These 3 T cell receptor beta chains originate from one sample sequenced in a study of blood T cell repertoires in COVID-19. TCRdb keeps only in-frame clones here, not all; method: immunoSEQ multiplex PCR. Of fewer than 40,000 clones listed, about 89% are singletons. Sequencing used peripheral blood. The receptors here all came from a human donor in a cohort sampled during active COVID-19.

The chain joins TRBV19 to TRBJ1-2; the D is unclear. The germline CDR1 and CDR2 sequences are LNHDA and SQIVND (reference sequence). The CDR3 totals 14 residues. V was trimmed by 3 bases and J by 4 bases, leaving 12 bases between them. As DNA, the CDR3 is TGTGCCAGTAGTATCGCTCCAGGCCTCTATGGCTACACCTTC. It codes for CASSIAPGLYGYTF.

The CDR3, as DNA: TGTGCCAGCTCACCACAGTTTTTGGGCGCTGAAGCTTTCTTT. Encoded protein: CASSPQFLGAEAFF. The rearrangement links TRBV18 to TRBJ1-1; D is uncertain. Trimming removed 1 base from V and 6 bases from J, with 12 bases in between. This CDR3 is 14 amino acids long. Per germline, CDR1 KGHSH and CDR2 LQKENI.

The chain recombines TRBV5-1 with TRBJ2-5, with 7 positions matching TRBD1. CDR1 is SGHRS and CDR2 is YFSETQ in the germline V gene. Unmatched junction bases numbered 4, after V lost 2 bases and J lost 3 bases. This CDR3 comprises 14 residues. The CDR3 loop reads CASSFAGTEETQYF. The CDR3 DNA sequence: TGCGCCAGCAGCTTTGCCGGGACAGAAGAGACCCAGTACTTC.